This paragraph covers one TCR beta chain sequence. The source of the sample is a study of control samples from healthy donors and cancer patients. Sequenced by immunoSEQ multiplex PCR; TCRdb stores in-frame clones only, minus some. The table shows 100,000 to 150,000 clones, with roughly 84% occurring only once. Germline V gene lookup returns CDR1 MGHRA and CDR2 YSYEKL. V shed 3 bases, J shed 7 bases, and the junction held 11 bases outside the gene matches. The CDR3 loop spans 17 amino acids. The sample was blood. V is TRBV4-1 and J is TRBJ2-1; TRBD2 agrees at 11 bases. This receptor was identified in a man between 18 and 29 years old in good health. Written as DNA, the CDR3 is TGCGCCAGCAGCCATCCCGAAACTAGCGGGAGACGGAATGAGCAGTTCTTC. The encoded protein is CASSHPETSGRRNEQFF.